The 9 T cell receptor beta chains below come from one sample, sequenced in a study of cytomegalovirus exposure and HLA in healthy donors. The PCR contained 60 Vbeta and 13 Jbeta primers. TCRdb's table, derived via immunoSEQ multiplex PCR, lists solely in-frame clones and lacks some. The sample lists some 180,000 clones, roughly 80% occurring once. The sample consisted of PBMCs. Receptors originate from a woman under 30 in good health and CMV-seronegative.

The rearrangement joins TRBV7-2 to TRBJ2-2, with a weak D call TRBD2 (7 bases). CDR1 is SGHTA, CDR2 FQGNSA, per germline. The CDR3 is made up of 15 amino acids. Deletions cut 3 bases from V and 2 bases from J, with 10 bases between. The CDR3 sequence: CASSFRGGNTGELFF. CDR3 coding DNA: TGTGCCAGCAGCTTTAGGGGGGGTAACACCGGGGAGCTGTTTTTT.

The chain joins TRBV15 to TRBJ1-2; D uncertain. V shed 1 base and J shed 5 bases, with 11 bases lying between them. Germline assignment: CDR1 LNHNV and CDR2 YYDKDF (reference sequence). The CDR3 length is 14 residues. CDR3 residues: CATSRGRADYGYTF. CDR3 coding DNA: TGTGCCACCAGCAGAGGGCGGGCGGATTATGGCTACACCTTC.

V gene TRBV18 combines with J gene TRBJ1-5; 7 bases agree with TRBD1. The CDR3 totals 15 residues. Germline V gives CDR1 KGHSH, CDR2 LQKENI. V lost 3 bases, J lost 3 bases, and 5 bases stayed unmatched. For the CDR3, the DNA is TGTGCCAGCTCACCTGGGGACAGAATCAATCAGCCCCAGCATTTT. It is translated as CASSPGDRINQPQHF.

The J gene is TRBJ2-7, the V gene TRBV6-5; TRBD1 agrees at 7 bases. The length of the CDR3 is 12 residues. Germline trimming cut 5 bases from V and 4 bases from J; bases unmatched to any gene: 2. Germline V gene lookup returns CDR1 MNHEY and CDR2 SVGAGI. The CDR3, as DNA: TGTGCCAGCAGTCCCAGGGGGTACGAGCAGTACGTC. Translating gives CASSPRGYEQYV.

The CDR3 here is CASSPGTSGAQETQYF. CDR3 coding DNA: TGTGCCAGCAGCCCCGGGACTAGCGGAGCCCAAGAGACCCAGTACTTC. The genes are TRBV5-8 and TRBJ2-5; 11 bases line up with TRBD2. The V gene end was trimmed by 4 bases and the J gene end by 1 base; junction bases not matched to a gene: 6. The germline gives CDR1 SGHTS, CDR2 YDEGEE. This CDR3 region has 16 residues.

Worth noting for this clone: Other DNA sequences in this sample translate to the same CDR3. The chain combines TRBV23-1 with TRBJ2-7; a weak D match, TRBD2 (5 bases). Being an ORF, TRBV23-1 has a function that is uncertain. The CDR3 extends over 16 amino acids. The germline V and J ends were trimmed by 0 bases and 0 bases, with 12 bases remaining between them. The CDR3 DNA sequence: TGCGCCAGCAGTCAATCCGTTCGGGGTTTCTCCTACGAGCAGTACTTC. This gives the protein CASSQSVRGFSYEQYF.

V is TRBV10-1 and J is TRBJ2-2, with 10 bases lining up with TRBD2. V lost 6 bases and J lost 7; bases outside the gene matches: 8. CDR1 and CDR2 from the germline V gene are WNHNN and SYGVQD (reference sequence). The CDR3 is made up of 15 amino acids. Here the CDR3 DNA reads TGCGCCAGCAGACCCGGGACTAGCGATGGCGGGGAGCTGTTTTTT. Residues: CASRPGTSDGGELFF.

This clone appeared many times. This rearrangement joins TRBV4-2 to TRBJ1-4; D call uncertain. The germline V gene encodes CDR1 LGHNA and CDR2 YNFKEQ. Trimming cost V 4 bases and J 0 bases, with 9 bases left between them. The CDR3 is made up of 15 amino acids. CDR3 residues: CASSRGAATNEKLFF. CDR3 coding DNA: TGTGCCAGCAGCCGTGGAGCTGCAACTAATGAAAAACTGTTTTTT.

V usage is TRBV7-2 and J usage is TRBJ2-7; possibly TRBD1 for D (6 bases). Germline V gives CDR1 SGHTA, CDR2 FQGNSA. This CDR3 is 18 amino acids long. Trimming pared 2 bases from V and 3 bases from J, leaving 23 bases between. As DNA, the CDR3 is TGTGCCAGCAGCTTAAAAGTGCCAGGGACGTGGGGGCTCTACGAGCAGTACTTC. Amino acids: CASSLKVPGTWGLYEQYF.